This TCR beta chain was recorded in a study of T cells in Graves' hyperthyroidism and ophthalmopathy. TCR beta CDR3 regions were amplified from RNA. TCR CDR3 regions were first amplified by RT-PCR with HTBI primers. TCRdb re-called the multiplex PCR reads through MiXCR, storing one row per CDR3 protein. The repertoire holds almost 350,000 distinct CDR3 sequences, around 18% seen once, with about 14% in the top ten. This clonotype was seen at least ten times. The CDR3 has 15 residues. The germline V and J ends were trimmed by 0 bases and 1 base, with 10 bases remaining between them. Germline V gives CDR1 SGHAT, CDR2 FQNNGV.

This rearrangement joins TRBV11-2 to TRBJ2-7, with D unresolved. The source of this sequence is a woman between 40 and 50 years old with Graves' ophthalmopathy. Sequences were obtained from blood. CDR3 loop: CASSLDTARSYEQYF. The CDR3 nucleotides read TGTGCCAGCAGCTTAGACACCGCTAGATCCTACGAGCAGTACTTC. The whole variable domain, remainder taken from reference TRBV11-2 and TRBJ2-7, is EAGVAQSPRYKIIEKRQSVAFWCNPISGHATLYWYQQILGQGPKLLIQFQNNGVVDDSQLPKDRFSAERLKGVDSTLKIQPAKLEDSAVYLCASSLDTARSYEQYFGPGTRLTVT.